A selection of T cell receptor beta chains follows, all from one sample in a study of T-cell memory formation after mild COVID-19. TCRdb reanalysed the 5' RACE reads using MiXCR and keeps one entry per CDR3 protein. The sample consists of some 330,000 distinct CDR3 sequences, 20% to 25% of them appearing once. Sample: PBMCs or a T cell subset sorted from them (not recorded which). All receptors come from an adult woman who had mild COVID-19 (a few samples of this study predate the infection). Cell type and time point are not known. Each CDR3 is given with its conserved first and last residue. Fields, in order: V gene, J gene, D gene, clone size, CDR3 DNA, CDR3 protein. The D gene is left open where the match is weak. Clone size is not always given. Where it is, it says once, few, many or a class for expanded clones.

>TRBV18|TRBJ2-2|-|-
TGTGCCAGCTCACCAGCGGTGACCAGGGAGCTGTTTTTT
CASSPAVTRELFF
>TRBV7-3|TRBJ2-2|-|-
TGTGCCAGCAGCTTTGGACAGTCCCCCGGGGAGCTGTTTTTT
CASSFGQSPGELFF
>TRBV20-1|TRBJ2-1|-|few
TGCAGTGCTAGAGAGCCATACAATGAGCAGTTCTTC
CSAREPYNEQFF
>TRBV5-6|TRBJ1-5|-|-
TGTGCCAGCAGCTCCGAGGGGATTCAGCCCCAGCATTTT
CASSSEGIQPQHF
>TRBV5-5|TRBJ1-3|-|-
TGTGCCAGCAGCTTGGATTTACAGGGCTCTGGAAACACCATATATTTT
CASSLDLQGSGNTIYF
>TRBV29-1|TRBJ1-2|TRBD1|-
TGCAGCGTGACAGGGACCTATGGCTACACCTTC
CSVTGTYGYTF
>TRBV19|TRBJ2-7|-|-
TGTGCCAGTAGCTACTCCTCGGGTGGGCGCGAGCAGTACTTC
CASSYSSGGREQYF
>TRBV4-1|TRBJ2-7|TRBD1|-
TGCGCCAGCAGTCGACACCGGGACAGGGACTACGAGCAGTACTTC
CASSRHRDRDYEQYF
>TRBV5-1|TRBJ2-7|-|once
TGCGCCAGGAGTATGGACCTTTGGAAGGACGAGCAGTACTTC
CARSMDLWKDEQYF
>TRBV12-3/TRBV12-4|TRBJ1-5|-|-
TGTGCCAGCAGTTTAAGGGACGGCCAGAATCAGCCCCAGCATTTT
CASSLRDGQNQPQHF
>TRBV30|TRBJ1-1|-|many
TGTGCCTGGAGTCGGGACACCATGAACACTGAAGCTTTCTTT
CAWSRDTMNTEAFF
>TRBV7-2|TRBJ2-1|TRBD2|-
TGTGCCAGCAGCCGCTCGTTGACTAGCGCAAGCTACCAGCAGTCCTACAATGAGCAGTTCTTC
CASSRSLTSASYQQSYNEQFF
>TRBV4-2|TRBJ2-3|-|-
TGTGCCAGCAGCCCCGATGGGGGGGGGGGGCTCACAGATACGCAGTATTTT
CASSPDGGGGLTDTQYF
>TRBV29-1|TRBJ2-4|-|-
TGCAGCTATACCGTTGGGGCGAGCATTCAGTACTTC
CSYTVGASIQYF
>TRBV19|TRBJ2-7|-|many
TGTGCCAGTAGTATAGCGCAGACCTACGAGCAGTACTTC
CASSIAQTYEQYF
>TRBV25-1|TRBJ1-1|-|-
TGTGCCAGCAGTGAATATAACACTGAAGCTTTCTTT
CASSEYNTEAFF
>TRBV6-5|TRBJ2-7|TRBD1|few
TGTGCCAGCAGCTCTCCTACAGGGGCCTACGAGCAGTACTTC
CASSSPTGAYEQYF
>TRBV6-5|TRBJ2-3|TRBD2|-
TGTGCCACAACTCCGGGAGGATTAGATACGCAGTATTTT
CATTPGGLDTQYF
>TRBV20-1|TRBJ2-7|-|few
TGCAGTGCTAGAGGCCCCCGCTACGAGCAGTACTTC
CSARGPRYEQYF
>TRBV3-1|TRBJ2-7|-|-
TGTGCCAGCAGCCAAGACAATTTAGAGCAGTACTTC
CASSQDNLEQYF
>TRBV2|TRBJ2-1|-|-
TGTGCCAGCAGTGTCGCTTGGGGAAATGAGCAGTTCTTC
CASSVAWGNEQFF
>TRBV12-3/TRBV12-4|TRBJ1-1|-|-
TGTGCCAGCAGGGTTACAGGGTATGAAGCTTTCTTT
CASRVTGYEAFF